This T cell receptor beta chain comes out of a study of blood T cell repertoires in COVID-19. The protocol was immunoSEQ multiplex PCR, while the TCRdb copy is restricted to in-frame clones and leaves out a portion. The sample has approximately 67,000 clones; about nine tenths are singletons. Trimming pared 2 bases from V and 6 bases from J, leaving 16 bases between. This CDR3 is 15 amino acids long. Germline V gene data show CDR1 as SGDLS and CDR2 as YYNGEE. Specimen: peripheral blood. This chain links TRBV9 with TRBJ2-3, with D perhaps matching TRBD2 (5 bases). The receptor was isolated from a man between 45 and 60 years old with active COVID-19. The CDR3 reads CASSVADWPGDTQYF. Written as DNA, the CDR3 is TGTGCCAGCAGCGTCGCGGACTGGCCGGGGGATACGCAGTATTTT.